The 9 T cell receptor beta chains reported below all come from one sample, sequenced in a study of shared clonotypes between healthy human individuals. Repertoires were generated with immunoSEQ multiplex PCR, while TCRdb's copy carries only in-frame clones and drops some. The repertoire includes over a million clones, roughly 80% of them detected once, and less than 1.5% sits in the top ten. Sequencing used memory CD4+ T cells sorted from blood. Indicated subset: CD45RA-negative fraction. The receptors shown here come from a man between 18 and 35 years old in good health.

The rearrangement uses TRBV6-1 and TRBJ2-7; D might be TRBD1 or TRBD2, each matching 5 bases. V shed 6 bases and J shed 5 bases, with 20 bases lying between them. The CDR3 sequence is 15 residues long. CDR1 MNHNS and CDR2 SASEGT come from the germline V gene. The CDR3 nucleotides are TGTGCCAGCAGGGGGCAGGGTCTGGGAGCGAACGAGCAGTACTTC. Protein sequence: CASRGQGLGANEQYF.

This chain joins TRBV18 and TRBJ1-4, with D possibly TRBD1 on 5 matching bases. With 0 bases removed from V and 8 bases from J, the gap between germline ends came to 13 bases. CDR1 and CDR2 from the germline V gene are KGHSH and LQKENI. The CDR3 extends over 15 amino acids. The CDR3 DNA is TGTGCCAGCTCACCACCTTCGCTGCAGGGAGAAAAACTGTTTTTT. Protein product: CASSPPSLQGEKLFF. Together with reference TRBV18 and TRBJ1-4, the CDR3 gives the full variable domain: NAGVMQNPRHLVRRRGQEARLRCSPMKGHSHVYWYRQLPEEGLKFMVYLQKENIIDESGMPKERFSAEFPKEGPSILRIQQVVRGDSAAYFCASSPPSLQGEKLFFGSGTQLSVL.

The rearrangement links TRBV28 to TRBJ1-6; a weak D match, TRBD1 (5 bases). From germline, CDR1 is MDHEN and CDR2 SYDVKM. V lost 6 bases and J 0 bases, leaving 18 bases between the germline ends. The CDR3 spans 18 residues. CDR3 coding DNA: TGTGCCAGCAGCGATGGCTATCGGGGGAGCTCCTATAATTCACCCCTCCACTTT. It translates to CASSDGYRGSSYNSPLHF.

The J gene is TRBJ2-1, the V gene TRBV28; TRBD2 agrees at 12 bases. CDR3 length: 17 residues. Germline CDR1 is MDHEN and CDR2 is SYDVKM. With 0 bases clipped from V and 3 bases from J, the junction kept 3 bases outside the gene matches. The CDR3 sequence: CASSLWTSGRDYNEQFF. The CDR3 DNA sequence: TGTGCCAGCAGTTTATGGACTAGCGGGAGAGACTACAATGAGCAGTTCTTC.

This clone has more than one count but fewer than ten. The rearrangement uses TRBV5-6 and TRBJ2-1, with 7 bases that match TRBD2. The germline V gene has CDR1 SGHDT and CDR2 YYEEEE. Trimming removed 4 bases from V and 8 bases from J; junction bases left unmatched: 9. The CDR3 length is 14 residues. The CDR3, as DNA: TGTGCCAGCAGCCCCGGGACTACGACTCATGAGCAGTTCTTC. It translates to CASSPGTTTHEQFF.

The chain recombines TRBV28 with TRBJ1-1; no clear D. Trimming removed 3 bases from V and 1 base from J, with 15 bases in between. The length of the CDR3 is 16 residues. Germline V gene lookup returns CDR1 MDHEN and CDR2 SYDVKM. The CDR3, as DNA: TGTGCCAGCAGTTTTCTTTTCGTCATCAGGAACACTGAAGCTTTCTTT. Residues: CASSFLFVIRNTEAFF. The full variable domain, with the rest looked up from reference TRBV28 and TRBJ1-1, is DVKVTQSSRYLVKRTGEKVFLECVQDMDHENMFWYRQDPGLGLRLIYFSYDVKMKEKGDIPEGYSVSREKKERFSLILESASTNQTSMYLCASSFLFVIRNTEAFFGQGTRLTVV.

The rearrangement links TRBV10-1 to TRBJ2-7, with TRBD1 as a possible D gene (6 bases). This CDR3 contains 14 residues. V lost 3 bases to trimming and J lost 3 bases, with 12 bases between them. From germline, CDR1 is WNHNN and CDR2 SYGVQD (reference sequence). This CDR3 is CASSDTGYIYEQYF. In DNA, the CDR3 is TGCGCCAGCAGTGATACAGGGTACATCTACGAGCAGTACTTC.

Comments on this clone: A far larger clone is only one base removed, so a read error is likely. The V gene is TRBV5-6, the J gene TRBJ2-3; 8 bases match TRBD1. The V segment lost 2 bases and the J segment 0 bases; nucleotides outside the gene matches: 2. This CDR3 is 15 amino acids long. Germline V CDR1 and CDR2: SGHDT, YYEEEE. CDR3 protein: CASSFTGGSTDTQYF. CDR3 bases: TGTGCCAGCAGCTTTACAGGGGGTAGCACAGATACGCAGTATTTT.

This chain links TRBV5-6 with TRBJ1-6; D is ambiguous. V lost 0 bases to trimming and J lost 9 bases, with 19 bases between them. Germline-derived CDR1 and CDR2 are SGHDT and YYEEEE. The CDR3 covers 17 residues. CDR3 in amino acids: CASSLDYQLPSSSPLHF. CDR3 nucleotide sequence: TGTGCCAGCAGCTTGGACTACCAACTACCTTCTTCTTCACCCCTCCACTTT. The full variable domain, rest sourced from reference TRBV5-6 and TRBJ1-6, is DAGVTQSPTHLIKTRGQQVTLRCSPKSGHDTVSWYQQALGQGPQFIFQYYEEEERQRGNFPDRFSGHQFPNYSSELNVNALLLGDSALYLCASSLDYQLPSSSPLHFGNGTRLTVT.